Shown below are 31 T cell receptor beta chains from a single sample sequenced in a study of shared clonotypes between healthy human individuals. TCRdb keeps only in-frame clones here, not all; method: immunoSEQ multiplex PCR. Among a few million clones listed, around 90% were seen once. Material for sequencing was naive CD4+ T cells sorted from blood. Subset in this sample: CD45RA+ positively selected. Receptor source: a young man in good health.

This chain joins TRBV5-1 and TRBJ2-5; 8 bases match TRBD2. After removal of 4 bases from V and 5 bases from J, the junction contained 13 bases not matched to a gene. Germline CDR1 is SGHRS and CDR2 is YFSETQ. CDR3 length: 16 amino acids. The CDR3 protein is CASSPTGGLASETQYF. As DNA, the CDR3 is TGCGCCAGCAGCCCCACTGGCGGACTAGCTTCGGAGACCCAGTACTTC.

The chain has TRBV27 and TRBJ2-2, with TRBD2 matching over 10 bases. J lost 2 bases, V lost 4 bases, and 7 bases had no gene match. Germline V lookup: CDR1 MNHEY, CDR2 SMNVEV (reference sequence). CDR3 length: 17 amino acids. This CDR3 reads CASSWSGGALNTGELFF. CDR3 bases: TGTGCCAGCAGTTGGAGCGGGGGGGCCCTAAACACCGGGGAGCTGTTTTTT.

V and J are TRBV11-3 and TRBJ2-1, with 9 bases fitting TRBD2. The CDR3 extends over 15 amino acids. The germline gives CDR1 SGHNT, CDR2 YENEEA. With V trimmed by 1 base and J by 7 bases, 5 bases remained unmatched. The CDR3 sequence: CASSLGGSGSNEQFF. CDR3 in DNA: TGTGCCAGCAGCTTAGGGGGTAGCGGGAGTAATGAGCAGTTCTTC.

The V gene is TRBV11-2, the J gene TRBJ2-5; D gene uncertain. CDR1 and CDR2 from the germline V gene are SGHAT and FQNNGV. Trimming took 4 bases from V and 1 from J, leaving 7 bases between them. The CDR3 consists of 13 residues. In nucleotides, the CDR3 is TGTGCCAGCAGCTATGGCAGCCAAGAGACCCAGTACTTC. Its translation is CASSYGSQETQYF.

CDR3: CASSEGSYGYTF. The DNA of the CDR3 is TGTGCCAGCAGTGAGGGCAGCTATGGCTACACCTTC. The V call is TRBV25-1, the J call TRBJ1-2; the D is unclear. CDR1 MGHDK and CDR2 SYGVNS come from the germline V gene. Deletions cut 3 bases from V and 4 bases from J, with 6 bases between. The CDR3 covers 12 residues.

V is TRBV11-2 and J is TRBJ1-6; perhaps TRBD1 as D (5 bases). V was shortened by 5 bases and J by 6 bases, with 11 bases between the two germline ends. CDR1 is SGHAT and CDR2 is FQNNGV in the germline V gene. CDR3 length: 14 amino acids. The DNA for the CDR3 is TGTGCCAGCAGCCCGGACATGGTTAATTCACCCCTCCACTTT. It encodes CASSPDMVNSPLHF.

The chain combines TRBV19 with TRBJ1-5, with a possible D match to TRBD1 (5 bases). CDR1 LNHDA and CDR2 SQIVND come from the germline V gene (reference sequence). V lost 7 bases and J 0 bases, leaving 13 bases between the germline ends. This CDR3 is 15 amino acids long. CDR3 residues: CASTSRGDSNQPQHF. The CDR3 nucleotides are TGTGCCAGTACCTCTCGGGGGGATAGCAATCAGCCCCAGCATTTT.

The CDR3 DNA reads TGCGCCAGCAGTGAGGCGGGTACCGACAATGAGCAGTTCTTC. Its translation is CASSEAGTDNEQFF. J is TRBJ2-1 and V is TRBV10-1; D possibly corresponds to TRBD2 (5 bases). Trimming removed 2 bases at V and 5 bases at J, with 10 bases between. Germline assignment: CDR1 WNHNN and CDR2 SYGVQD (reference sequence). CDR3 length equals 14 residues.

There are a few counts of this clone. Other DNA sequences in this specimen translate into the identical CDR3. The chain combines TRBV7-2 with TRBJ1-6, with unresolved D. The CDR3 has 12 residues. V lost 5 bases and J 3 bases, leaving 2 bases between the germline ends. CDR1 is SGHTA and CDR2 is FQGNSA in the germline V gene. CDR3 nucleotide sequence: TGTGCCAGCAGCCGCTATAATTCACCCCTCCACTTT. Encoded protein: CASSRYNSPLHF.

The table lists this clone with a few counts. The genes are TRBV10-2 and TRBJ2-5, with no clear D. From germline, CDR1 is WSHSY and CDR2 SAAADI. Trimming stripped 4 bases from V and 5 bases from J, with 5 bases between. The CDR3 spans 11 residues. The CDR3 region has the DNA TGCGCCAGCAGTGGTCGGGAGACCCAGTACTTC. This gives the protein CASSGRETQYF.

Turning to this clone: The same CDR3 is also encoded by other DNA sequences in this sample. The V and J genes are TRBV15 and TRBJ2-2; D remains ambiguous. There are 15 residues in the CDR3. The V and J ends lost 0 bases and 1 base respectively, with 6 bases between them. In germline, CDR1 is LNHNV, CDR2 YYDKDF (reference sequence). CDR3 sequence: CATSRDRLNTGELFF. CDR3 in DNA: TGTGCCACCAGCAGAGACAGATTGAACACCGGGGAGCTGTTTTTT.

About this clone: Other DNA sequences in this specimen translate into the identical CDR3. The chain couples TRBV11-3 to TRBJ2-7; maybe TRBD1 (7 bases). Deletions cut 0 bases from V and 6 bases from J, with 9 bases between. CDR1 and CDR2 (germline): SGHNT, YENEEA. The CDR3 runs 13 residues. CDR3 nucleotides: TGTGCCAGCAGCTTAGATCAGGGGGGCGAGCAGTACTTC. It is translated as CASSLDQGGEQYF.

For this clone: The identical CDR3 is also encoded by other nucleotide sequences in the sample. This chain links TRBV29-1 with TRBJ2-5; the D gene is possibly TRBD1 (5 bases). Germline values: CDR1 SQVTM, CDR2 ANQGSEA. The CDR3 totals 12 residues. V was trimmed by 6 bases and J by 5 bases, leaving 13 bases between them. The DNA for the CDR3 is TGCAGCGTGGTCAGGGATCGGGAGACCCAGTACTTC. Encoded protein: CSVVRDRETQYF.

This clone was detected only a few times. This sequence joins TRBV10-3 and TRBJ1-5; D is uncertain. There are 13 residues in the CDR3. V lost 4 bases, J lost 0 bases, and 4 bases lay in between. Germline lookup yields CDR1 ENHRY and CDR2 SYGVKD. The CDR3 sequence: CAISGTSNQPQHF. CDR3 sequence (DNA): TGTGCCATCAGTGGAACTAGCAATCAGCCCCAGCATTTT.

This clone was observed a single time. The sample contains more than one DNA sequence encoding this CDR3. The chain uses TRBV28 and TRBJ2-3; 9 nucleotides agree with TRBD2. V dropped 7 bases and J dropped 0; count of bases not matched to a gene: 2. This CDR3 comprises 14 residues. CDR1 MDHEN and CDR2 SYDVKM come from the germline V gene. The DNA for the CDR3 is TGTGCCAGCACGGCGGGAGGGAGCACAGATACGCAGTATTTT. This sequence encodes CASTAGGSTDTQYF. Variable domain in full (rest from reference TRBV28 and TRBJ2-3): DVKVTQSSRYLVKRTGEKVFLECVQDMDHENMFWYRQDPGLGLRLIYFSYDVKMKEKGDIPEGYSVSREKKERFSLILESASTNQTSMYLCASTAGGSTDTQYFGPGTRLTVL.

The chain combines TRBV6-1 with TRBJ2-3, with D possibly TRBD1 on 5 matching bases. This CDR3 has 15 amino acids. Per the germline V gene, CDR1 is MNHNS and CDR2 is SASEGT. Trimming removed 4 bases from V and 2 bases from J, with 13 bases in between. CDR3 residues: CASSANTGLTDTQYF. The DNA for the CDR3 is TGTGCCAGCAGTGCTAATACAGGCCTCACAGATACGCAGTATTTT.

This chain uses TRBV9 with TRBJ2-2; 9 nucleotides line up with TRBD2. In germline, CDR1 is SGDLS, CDR2 YYNGEE. The length of the CDR3 is 17 residues. V lost 0 bases to trimming and J lost 2 bases; unmatched junction nucleotides: 5. CDR3 amino acids: CASSVVASGVNTGELFF. DNA of the CDR3: TGTGCCAGCAGCGTAGTCGCTAGCGGGGTTAACACCGGGGAGCTGTTTTTT.

As for this clone: At one boundary the junction diverges from the germline segment, which might be a read error. The rearrangement links TRBV7-7 to TRBJ2-1, with 9 bases aligning to TRBD1. Germline CDR1 SSHAT, CDR2 FNYEAQ (reference sequence). The CDR3 sequence is 15 residues long. The CDR3 DNA reads TGTGCTAGCAGCCGGGACAGGGTGTCGTACAATGAGCAGTTCTTC. It translates to CASSRDRVSYNEQFF.

The genes are TRBV7-2 and TRBJ2-7, with TRBD2 identical over 8 bases. With V trimmed by 0 bases and J by 5 bases, 6 bases remained unmatched. CDR1 and CDR2 (germline): SGHTA, FQGNSA. The CDR3 runs to 15 residues. As DNA, the CDR3 is TGTGCCAGCAGCTTAGCTAGCGGGGTTTCCCACGAGCAGTACTTC. Amino acid sequence: CASSLASGVSHEQYF.

The V gene is TRBV6-1, the J gene TRBJ2-1, with a tentative D call TRBD1 (6 bases). V lost 4 bases and J 5 bases, leaving 18 bases between the germline ends. This CDR3 has 16 residues. CDR1 is MNHNS and CDR2 is SASEGT in the germline V gene. CDR3 sequence reads: CASSGGPGQPNNEQFF. As DNA, the CDR3 is TGTGCCAGCAGTGGGGGTCCGGGACAACCCAACAATGAGCAGTTCTTC.

As concerns this clone: The same CDR3 arises from other DNA sequences in this sample as well. The chain links TRBV28 to TRBJ1-1; perhaps TRBD1 as D (6 bases). Trimming removed 6 bases from V and 3 bases from J, with 11 bases in between. CDR1 is MDHEN and CDR2 is SYDVKM in the germline V gene. The CDR3 sequence is 13 residues long. CDR3 amino acids: CASRRGGDTEAFF. CDR3 nucleotide sequence: TGTGCCAGCAGACGAGGGGGGGACACTGAAGCTTTCTTT.

The chain combines TRBV7-9 with TRBJ2-7; 10 bases map to TRBD2. The V and J ends lost 2 bases and 4 bases, in that order; junction bases with no gene match: 8. Germline assignment: CDR1 SEHNR and CDR2 FQNEAQ (reference sequence). This CDR3 spans 16 amino acids. The CDR3 loop reads CASSLWLAGDGYEQYF. DNA of the CDR3: TGTGCCAGCAGCTTATGGCTAGCGGGAGATGGTTACGAGCAGTACTTC.

For the CDR3, the DNA is TGTGCCAGCAGTTACCAATACGGGGTTCCCGGGGAGCAGTACTTC. Its translation is CASSYQYGVPGEQYF. The chain joins TRBV6-5 to TRBJ2-7; a possible D gene is TRBD2 (5 bases). The CDR3 runs 15 residues. Germline loops: CDR1 MNHEY, CDR2 SVGAGI. V was cut by 2 bases and J by 7 bases, with 18 bases left in between.

The rearrangement links TRBV19 to TRBJ2-1; 11 bases are shared with TRBD1. The CDR3 extends over 15 amino acids. With 6 bases clipped from V and 6 bases from J, the junction kept 7 bases outside the gene matches. From germline, CDR1 is LNHDA and CDR2 SQIVND (reference sequence). The CDR3 DNA sequence: TGTGCCAGTAGCCCCGGGACAGGGGGGAGCAATGAGCAGTTCTTC. Translation: CASSPGTGGSNEQFF.

V is TRBV28 and J is TRBJ2-5, with D perhaps TRBD2 (6 bases). Germline V CDR1 and CDR2: MDHEN, SYDVKM. The CDR3 has 17 residues. V lost 5 bases, J lost 1 base, and 20 bases lay in between. The CDR3 sequence is CASSPIPARGIQETQYF. For the CDR3, the DNA is TGTGCCAGCAGTCCGATTCCCGCGCGGGGTATCCAAGAGACCCAGTACTTC.

V usage is TRBV5-6 and J usage is TRBJ2-1; a possible D gene is TRBD2 (6 bases). The CDR3 totals 16 residues. V gave up 4 bases and J gave up 3 bases, with 17 bases separating them. The V gene's germline CDR1 is SGHDT and CDR2 YYEEEE. This chain's CDR3 is CASSRRGRSDYNEQFF. The CDR3 DNA follows: TGTGCCAGCAGCCGGAGGGGCAGATCCGACTACAATGAGCAGTTCTTC.

The chain couples TRBV19 to TRBJ2-1; TRBD2 matches at 11 bases. V gave up 6 bases and J gave up 8 bases; unmatched junction bases: 6. CDR3 length: 14 amino acids. Germline CDR1 LNHDA, CDR2 SQIVND (reference sequence). The CDR3: CASSFSGRAHEQFF. In DNA, the CDR3 is TGTGCCAGTAGCTTTAGCGGGAGGGCCCATGAGCAGTTCTTC.

The chain couples TRBV18 to TRBJ2-7; TRBD1 aligns across 7 bases. Trimming at V came to 5 bases and at J to 3 bases, leaving 10 bases not matched to a gene. Germline-derived CDR1 and CDR2 are KGHSH and LQKENI. The CDR3 sequence is 15 residues long. CDR3 amino acids: CASSGGQVAGYEQYF. CDR3 in DNA: TGTGCCAGCTCAGGCGGACAGGTGGCTGGCTACGAGCAGTACTTC.

Only one count was recorded for this clone. The chain joins TRBV19 to TRBJ1-5; no clear D. Germline V gene data show CDR1 as LNHDA and CDR2 as SQIVND (reference sequence). Deletions cut 6 bases from V and 11 bases from J, with 20 bases between. This CDR3 region has 14 residues. The DNA for the CDR3 is TGTGCCAGTAGCTCGGGTTTGGGAACCTCAGCCCAGCATTTT. It translates to CASSSGLGTSAQHF.

The chain is built from TRBV19 and TRBJ1-5; tentative D call: TRBD1 (6 bases). CDR1 is LNHDA and CDR2 is SQIVND in the germline V gene (reference sequence). V lost 6 bases and J 2 bases, leaving 14 bases between the germline ends. This CDR3 region has 15 residues. CDR3 nucleotides: TGTGCCAGTAGCCCGCCGGGGGGCGGCAATCAGCCCCAGCATTTT. This codes for CASSPPGGGNQPQHF.

J is TRBJ2-7 and V is TRBV28; D possibly corresponds to TRBD2 (7 bases). V lost 5 bases and J 6 bases, leaving 23 bases between the germline ends. The CDR3 length is 16 residues. CDR1 and CDR2 (germline): MDHEN, SYDVKM. CDR3 in amino acids: CASSPPGGRARGEQYF. DNA of the CDR3: TGTGCCAGCAGTCCCCCCGGGGGGCGAGCCAGGGGCGAGCAGTACTTC.